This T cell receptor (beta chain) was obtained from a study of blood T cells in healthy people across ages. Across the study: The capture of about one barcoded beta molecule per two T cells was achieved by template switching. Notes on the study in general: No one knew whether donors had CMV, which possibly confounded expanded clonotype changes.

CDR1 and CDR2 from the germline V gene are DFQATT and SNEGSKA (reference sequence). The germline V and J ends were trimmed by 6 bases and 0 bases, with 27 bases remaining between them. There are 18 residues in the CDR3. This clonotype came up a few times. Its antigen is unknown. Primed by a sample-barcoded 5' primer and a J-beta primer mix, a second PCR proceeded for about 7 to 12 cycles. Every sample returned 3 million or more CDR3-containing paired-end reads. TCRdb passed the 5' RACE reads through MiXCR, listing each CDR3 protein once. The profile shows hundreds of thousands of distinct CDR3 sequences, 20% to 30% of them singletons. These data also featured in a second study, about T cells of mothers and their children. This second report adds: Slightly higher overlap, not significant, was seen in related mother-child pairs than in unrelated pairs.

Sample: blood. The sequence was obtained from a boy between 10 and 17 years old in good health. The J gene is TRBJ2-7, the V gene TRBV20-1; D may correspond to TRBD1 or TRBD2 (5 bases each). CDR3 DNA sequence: TGCAGTGCAAGTCGGGATTTAGGCACCGGGACGGCCTCCTACGAGCAGTACTTC. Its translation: CSASRDLGTGTASYEQYF.